This T cell receptor beta chain was sequenced for a study of blood T cell repertoires in COVID-19 (dated by TCRdb to about 2020). Turning to the overall study: Collaborator samples came from the United States, Italy and Spain and covered acute and convalescent phases of COVID-19. The dataset comprised deeply sampled blood TCRbeta repertoires from subjects exposed to, actively infected with, or recovered from COVID-19. The samples were drawn from the first 160 participants of the ongoing ImmuneRACE study and from over a thousand subjects provided by 6 global collaborators. Where available, HLA class I and class II types were taken from metadata supplied by the sample provider and were not determined by assay-based typing. Nearly every sample came with metadata listing a de-identified subject ID, COVID-19 status, age in years and sex. The material from the prospective study consisted of cDNA or gDNA derived from T cells, B-cell-depleted T cells, or PBMCs. The repertoires were released in a freely available public database meant as a resource for research on the immune response to SARS-CoV-2. What the research found in general, with its limitations: The quantity of clinical and demographic metadata differed by source and by participant and was supplied without curation.

In Seattle, one collaborating source enrolled patients while the infection was active and tracked those patients longitudinally over the course of disease. Each collaborating institution followed its own protocols to collect whole blood in K2EDTA tubes. For TCRbeta analysis, collaborators shipped samples as frozen whole blood, isolated PBMCs, or DNA extracted from either of those sample types. Concerning this clone itself: Its antigen is still unknown. It has no much larger one-base neighbor in the sample; base qualities were not kept.

TCRbeta CDR3 regions were amplified from genomic DNA by means of the immunoSEQ Assay, a bias-controlled multiplex PCR. The paper's data handling went like this. Within the assay, amplification of reference gene primers was used to estimate how many nucleated cells each sample contained. To quantify the absolute abundance of each unique TCRbeta CDR3 rearrangement, sequence reads were collapsed and filtered. For each sample, productive Simpson clonality was calculated as the square root of Simpson's diversity index over productive rearrangements. TCRdb limited this immuneACCESS table to in-frame rearrangements with V and J called. A share of clones is missing; checked studies link under half to unresolved V genes, and the rest is unexplained. V and J calls and clone size come straight from that table; D and trimming were deduced from the DNA. Within this sample are some 270,000 clones, with around 90% of them counted one time only. The ten largest clones take up 2.1% of the sample.

CDR3 length: 13 amino acids, cysteine to phenylalanine. The entry retains the CDR3 DNA only, 39 bases that are in frame from base 1. Trimming at the junction amounts to 2 bases on V and 3 bases on J, and the germline ends lie 8 bases apart. The germline V gene gives CDR1 as SGHTA and CDR2 as FQGNSA. Recombination connected TRBV7-2 to TRBJ2-7; no D gene is confidently identified. Material for sequencing was peripheral blood. The source of this sequence is a woman between 55 and 75 years old with COVID-19, enrolled during active disease. Here the CDR3 is given as CASSLRQNYEQYF. At the DNA level, the sequence is TGTGCCAGCAGCTTACGACAAAACTACGAGCAGTACTTC.